Presented here are 28 T cell receptor beta chains from one specimen sequenced in a study of cytomegalovirus exposure and HLA in healthy donors. Some clones are missing from TCRdb's copy, which holds only in-frame ones; the method was immunoSEQ multiplex PCR. This sample has over 110,000 clones, with around 90% found just once. The sample comprised PBMCs. These receptors were collected from a man aged 18 to 30 in good health and CMV-seropositive.

The chain recombines TRBV30 with TRBJ1-2, with 12 bases aligning to TRBD1. V lost 1 base to trimming and J lost 4 bases; unmatched junction nucleotides: 4. CDR1 and CDR2 (germline): GTSNPN, SVGIG (reference sequence). CDR3 length: 15 residues. The CDR3 bases are TGTGCCTGGAGTGCCGGGACAGGGGGCTTCTATGGCTACACCTTC. Translated, it gives CAWSAGTGGFYGYTF.

This clone has at least ten counts. V is TRBV29-1 and J is TRBJ1-2, with 9 bases matching TRBD1. The germline CDR1 and CDR2 sequences are SQVTM and ANQGSEA. This CDR3 is built from 12 residues. V dropped 4 bases and J dropped 7; count of bases not matched to a gene: 4. CDR3 sequence: CSVGWTGAGYTF. The CDR3 nucleotides are TGCAGCGTTGGTTGGACAGGGGCTGGCTACACCTTC.

The chain uses TRBV5-1 and TRBJ1-5; D possibly corresponds to TRBD1 (6 bases). The CDR3 sequence is 14 residues long. The germline V and J ends were trimmed by 5 bases and 2 bases, with 11 bases remaining between them. Per germline, CDR1 SGHRS and CDR2 YFSETQ. For the CDR3, the DNA is TGCGCCAGCAGTGTGTCAGGGGGCAATCAGCCCCAGCATTTT. It codes for CASSVSGGNQPQHF.

The V and J genes are TRBV10-3 and TRBJ1-4, with D perhaps matching TRBD1 (5 bases). V dropped 7 bases and J dropped 5 bases, with 11 bases sitting between them. Germline-derived CDR1 and CDR2 are ENHRY and SYGVKD. This CDR3 has 13 residues. The CDR3 reads CAINEDRNEKLFF. The CDR3 region has the DNA TGTGCCATCAACGAAGACAGAAATGAAAAACTGTTTTTT.

There are a few counts of this clone. The J gene is TRBJ2-7, the V gene TRBV2, with TRBD2 identical over 9 bases. This CDR3 has 14 amino acids. Per the germline V gene, CDR1 is SNHLY and CDR2 is FYNNEI. Trimming took 4 bases from V and 4 from J; bases not matched to a gene: 5. The CDR3: CASSVAGGRYEQYF. CDR3 in DNA: TGTGCCAGCAGTGTGGCGGGGGGGAGGTACGAGCAGTACTTC.

This rearrangement joins TRBV29-1 to TRBJ2-5, with TRBD2 identical over 10 bases. From germline, CDR1 is SQVTM and CDR2 ANQGSEA. With V trimmed by 2 bases and J by 7 bases, 10 bases remained unmatched. The CDR3 contains 15 residues. In DNA form, the CDR3 reads TGCAGCGTTGAACCCCCAGCGGGAGGGTTAGTGACCCAGTACTTC. Its translation is CSVEPPAGGLVTQYF.

The chain couples TRBV7-2 to TRBJ1-2; 7 bases fit TRBD1. The J segment lost 7 bases and the V segment lost 5 bases, leaving 10 bases of the junction unmatched. The germline gives CDR1 SGHTA, CDR2 FQGNSA. CDR3 length: 14 residues. CDR3 in DNA: TGTGCCAGCAGCCGAGGGACAGCACGAGGTGGCTACACCTTC. Translating gives CASSRGTARGGYTF.

This clone turned up a few times. V usage is TRBV18 and J usage is TRBJ1-6; 7 nucleotides agree with TRBD1. After removal of 2 bases from V and 10 bases from J, the junction contained 11 bases not matched to a gene. Germline assignment: CDR1 KGHSH and CDR2 LQKENI. This CDR3 comprises 16 residues. CDR3 coding DNA: TGTGCCAGCTCACCAGGGGCAGGGGGAAATGGGTCACCCCTCCACTTT. Encoded protein: CASSPGAGGNGSPLHF.

J is TRBJ1-5 and V is TRBV15; weak D call: TRBD1 (6 bases). V lost 5 bases and J lost 2, with 10 bases in between. CDR3 length: 14 residues. Germline CDR1 LNHNV, CDR2 YYDKDF (reference sequence). The CDR3 DNA reads as TGTGCCACCAGCCGAAGACAGGGCAATCAGCCCCAGCATTTT. Encoded protein: CATSRRQGNQPQHF.

The CDR3 DNA reads TGTGCCAGCAGCCGATCCGGGACAGGGGGCTCACCCCTCCACTTT. Its translation is CASSRSGTGGSPLHF. The chain combines TRBV7-6 with TRBJ1-6; 12 nucleotides agree with TRBD1. The V and J ends lost 5 bases and 10 bases, in that order; junction bases with no gene match: 6. CDR3 size: 15 residues. CDR1 SGHVS and CDR2 FNYEAQ come from the germline V gene.

The genes are TRBV11-2 and TRBJ1-1; D is ambiguous. This CDR3 is 13 amino acids long. Germline CDR1 reads SGHAT; CDR2 reads FQNNGV. V dropped 0 bases and J dropped 8 bases, with 10 bases sitting between them. The CDR3 nucleotides read TGTGCCAGCAGCTTAGACATCACAGCCGAAGCTTTCTTT. It yields the protein CASSLDITAEAFF. The variable domain in full, with the rest retrieved from reference TRBV11-2 and TRBJ1-1, is EAGVAQSPRYKIIEKRQSVAFWCNPISGHATLYWYQQILGQGPKLLIQFQNNGVVDDSQLPKDRFSAERLKGVDSTLKIQPAKLEDSAVYLCASSLDITAEAFFGQGTRLTVV.

In DNA form, the CDR3 reads TGTGCCAGCAGTTTCCGACAAAACACCATATATTTT. It codes for CASSFRQNTIYF. This chain links TRBV28 with TRBJ1-3; D is ambiguous. The length of the CDR3 is 12 residues. Germline CDR1 is MDHEN and CDR2 is SYDVKM. V was cut by 3 bases and J by 6 bases, with 6 bases left in between.

This clone was seen just once. The genes are TRBV7-6 and TRBJ2-5; D is possibly TRBD2 (5 bases). V shed 1 base and J shed 4 bases, with 10 bases lying between them. Germline V gene lookup returns CDR1 SGHVS and CDR2 FNYEAQ. The length of the CDR3 is 14 residues. The CDR3 DNA reads TGTGCCAGCAGCTTAGTCTCGGCGGGAGAGACCCAGTACTTC. Translating gives CASSLVSAGETQYF. Complete variable domain (other parts from reference TRBV7-6 and TRBJ2-5): GAGVSQSPRYKVTKRGQDVALRCDPISGHVSLYWYRQALGQGPEFLTYFNYEAQQDKSGLPNDRFSAERPEGSISTLTIQRTEQRDSAMYRCASSLVSAGETQYFGPGTRLLVL.

The chain carries TRBV10-1 and TRBJ2-5; possible D gene TRBD1, 5 bases. Between the trimmed V and J ends, which lost 5 bases and 7 bases, there was a span of 14 bases. The V gene's germline CDR1 is WNHNN and CDR2 SYGVQD (reference sequence). CDR3 length: 13 amino acids. In DNA form, the CDR3 reads TGCGCCAGCAGTATGCACCCCCAGGGGACCCAGTACTTC. Translated, it gives CASSMHPQGTQYF.

The V and J genes are TRBV4-2 and TRBJ1-4, with a weak D call TRBD1 (5 bases). The CDR3 spans 15 residues. V was trimmed by 0 bases and J by 6 bases, leaving 11 bases between them. Germline CDR1 is LGHNA and CDR2 is YNFKEQ. This CDR3 reads CASSQDGGGYEKLFF. CDR3 nucleotides: TGTGCCAGCAGCCAAGATGGGGGGGGTTATGAAAAACTGTTTTTT.

The CDR3 protein is CASSPTGGSYGYTF. The CDR3 coding sequence is TGTGCCAGCAGCCCCACTGGAGGGTCCTATGGCTACACCTTC. This chain joins TRBV5-4 and TRBJ1-2; D gene ambiguous. Looked up from germline, CDR1 is SGHNT and CDR2 is YYREEE (reference sequence). V was clipped by 4 bases and J by 4 bases, with 14 bases between them. The length of the CDR3 is 14 residues.

The chain links TRBV30 to TRBJ2-2; no clear D. Between the trimmed V and J ends, which lost 4 bases and 3 bases, there was a span of 18 bases. CDR3 length: 16 residues. The germline V gene has CDR1 GTSNPN and CDR2 SVGIG (reference sequence). This CDR3 is CAWMWAAGADTGELFF. CDR3 DNA sequence: TGTGCCTGGATGTGGGCAGCCGGTGCAGACACCGGGGAGCTGTTTTTT.

The V call is TRBV19, the J call TRBJ2-3, with 8 bases lining up with TRBD2. The germline V gene encodes CDR1 LNHDA and CDR2 SQIVND (reference sequence). This CDR3 has 16 residues. The trim removed 3 bases at V and 3 bases at J, leaving 8 bases unmatched. CDR3 protein: CASSIGRVRWTDTQYF. CDR3 in DNA: TGTGCCAGTAGTATCGGGAGGGTGCGTTGGACAGATACGCAGTATTTT.

The CDR3 DNA reads TGTGCCAGCAGCTTGGGGCAGGCCTCTGGAAACACCATATATTTT. Protein sequence: CASSLGQASGNTIYF. The gene calls are TRBV7-8 and TRBJ1-3, with a tentative D call TRBD1 (5 bases). The CDR3 totals 15 residues. The V gene's germline CDR1 is SGHVS and CDR2 FQNEAQ. V lost 3 bases and J lost 0, with 9 bases in between.

V gene TRBV7-9 combines with J gene TRBJ1-6; 7 bases are shared with TRBD1. There are 15 residues in the CDR3. V lost 2 bases, J lost 8 bases, and 6 bases stayed unmatched. The germline CDR1 and CDR2 sequences are SEHNR and FQNEAQ (reference sequence). CDR3 DNA: TGTGCCAGCAGCTTAACGGCAGGGGGTGATTCACCCCTCCACTTT. This translates into CASSLTAGGDSPLHF.

V is TRBV19 and J is TRBJ2-1; D may be TRBD1 (5 bases). The length of the CDR3 is 13 residues. Germline assignment: CDR1 LNHDA and CDR2 SQIVND (reference sequence). The V gene lost 9 bases and the J gene lost 6 bases, with 15 bases spanning the gap. CDR3 DNA: TGTGCCAGACAGGTAACTTACAGCAATGAGCAGTTCTTC. It specifies CARQVTYSNEQFF.

The chain combines TRBV11-2 with TRBJ2-1; D uncertain. The CDR3 is made up of 14 amino acids. Germline lookup yields CDR1 SGHAT and CDR2 FQNNGV. Trimming removed 4 bases from V and 0 bases from J, with 7 bases in between. The CDR3 spells CASSSFSSYNEQFF. CDR3 nucleotide sequence: TGTGCCAGCAGCTCGTTTAGCTCCTACAATGAGCAGTTCTTC.

The J gene is TRBJ2-1, the V gene TRBV9; D is perhaps TRBD2 (6 bases). Between the trimmed V and J ends, which lost 3 bases and 3 bases, there was a span of 13 bases. Germline V gene sequence: CDR1 SGDLS, CDR2 YYNGEE. This CDR3 has 15 residues. The chain's CDR3 is CASSGGGLNYNEQFF. DNA for the CDR3: TGTGCCAGCAGCGGTGGAGGGCTAAACTACAATGAGCAGTTCTTC.

The gene calls are TRBV6-1 and TRBJ1-4; D is unresolved. The CDR3 covers 13 residues. The ends were cut back, 3 bases at V and 5 bases at J, with 7 bases in the middle. CDR1 and CDR2 from the germline V gene are MNHNS and SASEGT. CDR3 sequence reads: CASSDGENEKLFF. DNA for the CDR3: TGTGCCAGCAGTGACGGGGAGAATGAAAAACTGTTTTTT.

The genes are TRBV6-6 and TRBJ2-7; TRBD1 aligns across 8 bases. The CDR3 is made up of 14 amino acids. CDR1 and CDR2 from the germline V gene are MNHNY and SVGAGI (reference sequence). The trim removed 6 bases at V and 2 bases at J, leaving 6 bases unmatched. CDR3 residues: CASRFGDRTYEQYF. CDR3 coding DNA: TGTGCCAGCAGGTTCGGGGACAGGACCTACGAGCAGTACTTC.

This clone was counted once. This chain uses TRBV5-1 with TRBJ1-4; 11 bases agree with TRBD1. The CDR3 covers 17 residues. After removal of 1 base from V and 0 bases from J, the junction contained 2 bases not matched to a gene. Per the germline V gene, CDR1 is SGHRS and CDR2 is YFSETQ. CDR3 in DNA: TGCGCCAGCAGCTTGAGGACAGGGGGCACAACTAATGAAAAACTGTTTTTT. It encodes CASSLRTGGTTNEKLFF. Complete variable domain (other parts from reference TRBV5-1 and TRBJ1-4): KAGVTQTPRYLIKTRGQQVTLSCSPISGHRSVSWYQQTPGQGLQFLFEYFSETQRNKGNFPGRFSGRQFSNSRSEMNVSTLELGDSALYLCASSLRTGGTTNEKLFFGSGTQLSVL.

The V and J genes are TRBV5-4 and TRBJ1-4; TRBD1 might be the D (5 bases). The CDR3 sequence is 16 residues long. The V and J ends lost 1 base and 0 bases respectively, with 10 bases between them. Germline V CDR1 and CDR2: SGHNT, YYREEE (reference sequence). Here the CDR3 DNA reads TGTGCCAGCAGCTTGCTGACGGGGGCAACTAATGAAAAACTGTTTTTT. This encodes CASSLLTGATNEKLFF.

The chain recombines TRBV19 with TRBJ1-2; 8 bases are a match to TRBD1. CDR3 length equals 14 residues. The V segment lost 7 bases and the J segment 5 bases; nucleotides outside the gene matches: 9. CDR1 is LNHDA and CDR2 is SQIVND in the germline V gene (reference sequence). The CDR3 region is CASTGGAAPYGYTF. The CDR3 DNA sequence: TGTGCCAGTACAGGGGGCGCGGCCCCTTATGGCTACACCTTC. Together with reference TRBV19 and TRBJ1-2, the CDR3 gives the full variable domain: DGGITQSPKYLFRKEGQNVTLSCEQNLNHDAMYWYRQDPGQGLRLIYYSQIVNDFQKGDIAEGYSVSREKKESFPLTVTSAQKNPTAFYLCASTGGAAPYGYTFGSGTRLTVV.